This TCR beta chain is from a study of shared clonotypes between healthy human individuals (dated by TCRdb to the early 2020s). In terms of the full investigation: The cohort comprised two women and a few men aged 18 to 49 years. For each donor, CD4 naive and CD4 memory were each run on three plates, CD8 naive on two plates, and CD8 memory on one plate. To estimate repertoire size and how much clonotypes are shared between individuals, the study performed deep sequencing of blood TCR repertoires from 4 to 6 healthy adults. Different laboratories and diverse techniques were used to prepare libraries and sequence TCR repertoires, to increase sequencing depth and limit assay-specific biases. Between about 0.9 and 8.9 billion PBMCs per donor were obtained by leukapheresis. The research as a whole found: Rarefaction of sorted-subset datasets indicated incomplete sequencing despite the large sequencing depth. Compared with non-shared clonotypes, the clonotypes found in all four sorted-subset donors had higher generation probabilities. The small number of donors limited the genetic and exposure-history diversity represented. Larger estimated clonotype richness was generally found for naive subsets than for memory subsets. Across four donors, roughly 5.4% of naive CD4, 3% to 4% of naive CD8, 2% to 2.5% of memory CD4, and approximately 0.4% of memory CD8 clonotypes were shared. Sampling was restricted to blood, and TCR repertoires in tissues likely differ from the TCR repertoires found in blood. Pairwise subsampling led to the expectation that sequencing depth would affect the degree of clonotype sharing among donors.

TCR CDR3 regions were amplified from genomic DNA by multiplex PCR using the deep immunoSEQ assay. Extracted genomic DNA from each cell subset was distributed evenly across all wells of several immunoSEQ 96-well plates, and each plate was treated as a replicate. For sorted subsets, around 0.2 ug of genomic DNA, equivalent to 25,000 to 35,000 T cell genomes, went into each replicate PCR. Purified libraries were measured with a Qubit 3.0 fluorometer, size-checked on a Bioanalyzer 2100, and measured again with the KAPA Library Quantification kit. A separate single-read 150-cycle Illumina NextSeq 550 flow cell was used to sequence each immunoSEQ 96-well plate. The paper's processing steps were these. Because the immunoSEQ output included only junctional sequences and no quality scores, the filtering could not be the same as the filtering used for full-length reads. Sequences were annotated with PyIR, a Python wrapper for IgBLAST v1.9, and V/J genes and CDR3 were assigned using IMGT germline references. Reads with weak V/J assignments (E-value above 1e-6), missing CDR3, stop codons, out-of-frame junctions, or ambiguous translated residues were removed. V3J clonotypes were defined as sequences sharing an identical inferred V gene, J gene, and CDR3 amino acid sequence. Percentage overlap between repertoires was calculated by dividing the number of shared unique clonotypes by the size of the smaller repertoire. RTK rarefaction, the Chao1 estimator, and Recon v2.1 estimates of unobserved clonotypes were used to assess repertoire richness. For all TCRbeta clonotypes obtained by the gDNA method from a few donors, generation probabilities were computed with OLGA. Sourced from immuneACCESS, this table was stored by TCRdb with only in-frame sequences that have V and J called. A share of the clones is absent; for the studies checked, an unresolved V gene accounts for under half, and the remainder has no known explanation. V, J and clone size derive from that table, while D and trimming were established from the DNA sequence. The sample table records approximately 2.5 million clones; approximately 93% of these occur just once. The top ten clonotypes cover around 0.4% of the sample.

The donors were healthy, HIV-negative adults with no recently reported acute infections or vaccinations. All donors were Caucasian adults living in Nashville, Tennessee, USA. CD4+ T cells were enriched through magnetic negative selection, after which naive cells were positively selected on CD45RA and the remaining negative fraction served as the memory subset. Blood was collected by leukapheresis, and PBMCs were isolated by Ficoll-Histopaque density gradient centrifugation and then cryopreserved in liquid nitrogen vapor phase. Purity and quantity of every magnetically sorted T cell population were checked by analytical flow cytometry. Genomic DNA was isolated from every sorted fraction and measured by UV absorbance on a Nanodrop 2000c. The germline ends are 8 bases apart after V is trimmed by 0 bases and J by 4 bases. CDR1 SGHTS and CDR2 YDEGEE were looked up in the germline V gene. The CDR3 measures 14 amino acids from cysteine to phenylalanine. Only the CDR3 portion is preserved as DNA: 42 bases, with reading frame beginning at the first base.

Turning to this clone: Which antigen it targets is not known. No base-level quality is on record; no much larger clone is a single base apart.

The sample taken for sequencing was naive CD4+ T cells from PBMCs. The cell subset or site label of this sample denotes: CD45RA+ positively selected. Recombination linked TRBV5-8 to TRBJ1-3, with no reliable assignment of the D segment. The TCR originated in a young man in good health. Some clones in this sample may be carry-over from other donors' samples. The CDR3 amino acid sequence is: CASSLASVGNTIYF. The DNA sequence is as follows: TGTGCCAGCAGCTTGGCATCGGTGGGAAACACCATATATTTT. With all but the CDR3 taken from the reference TRBV5-8 and TRBJ1-3 genes, the full variable domain is: EAGVTQSPTHLIKTRGQQATLRCSPISGHTSVYWYQQALGLGLQFLLWYDEGEERNRGNFPPRFSGRQFPNYSSELNVNALELEDSALYLCASSLASVGNTIYFGEGSWLTVV.